These 2 T cell receptor beta chains came from one sample sequenced in a study of T cell repertoires in cytomegalovirus infection. MiXCR, run by TCRdb on the reads, gives a single entry per CDR3 protein. The data show over 450,000 distinct CDR3 sequences, roughly 10% seen once. The sequenced sample was PBMCs. The receptors were gathered from a human donor in good health (CMV status not recorded). Some clones in this sample may be carry-over from other donors' samples.

This rearrangement joins TRBV5-1 to TRBJ2-5; TRBD1 matches at 9 bases. V gave up 5 bases and J gave up 2 bases; unmatched junction bases: 7. Germline assignment: CDR1 SGHRS and CDR2 YFSETQ. The CDR3 loop spans 15 amino acids. CDR3: CASSGQGQGQETQYF. The DNA of the CDR3 is TGCGCCAGCAGTGGCCAGGGACAGGGACAAGAGACCCAGTACTTC. The full variable domain, completed using reference TRBV5-1 and TRBJ2-5, is KAGVTQTPRYLIKTRGQQVTLSCSPISGHRSVSWYQQTPGQGLQFLFEYFSETQRNKGNFPGRFSGRQFSNSRSEMNVSTLELGDSALYLCASSGQGQGQETQYFGPGTRLLVL.

This clonotype was detected only a few times. This chain connects TRBV10-3 to TRBJ2-3, with TRBD2 as a possible D gene (6 bases). The V gene's germline CDR1 is ENHRY and CDR2 SYGVKD. The V end was cut by 2 bases, the J end by 0 bases, with 9 bases between. This CDR3 region has 15 residues. The CDR3 region is CAISERGTSTDTQYF. The CDR3 region has the DNA TGTGCCATCAGTGAGAGAGGGACTAGCACAGATACGCAGTATTTT.